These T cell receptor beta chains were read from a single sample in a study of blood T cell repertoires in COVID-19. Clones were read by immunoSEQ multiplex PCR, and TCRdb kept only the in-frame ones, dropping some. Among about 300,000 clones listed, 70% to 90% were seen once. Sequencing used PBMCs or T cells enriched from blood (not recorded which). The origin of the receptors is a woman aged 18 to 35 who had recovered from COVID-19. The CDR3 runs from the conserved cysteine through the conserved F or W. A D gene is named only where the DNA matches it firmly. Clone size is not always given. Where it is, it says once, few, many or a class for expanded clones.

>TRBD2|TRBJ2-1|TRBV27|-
TGTGCCAGCAGTCCGCGACTAGCGGGAGAGGGCGGTGAGCAGTTCTTC
CASSPRLAGEGGEQFF
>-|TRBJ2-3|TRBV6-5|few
TGTGCCAGCAGGCCCCACAGAGCCGCAGATACGCAGTATTTT
CASRPHRAADTQYF
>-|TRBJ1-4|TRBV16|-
TGTGCCAGCAGCCCCCCAGGCGATGAAAAACTGTTTTTT
CASSPPGDEKLFF
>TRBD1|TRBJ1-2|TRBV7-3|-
TGTGCCAGCAGCCCGGGACAGCTTAACTATGGCTACACCTTC
CASSPGQLNYGYTF
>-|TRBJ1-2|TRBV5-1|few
TGCGCCAGCAGCTTGGTCAGTAACTATGGCTACACCTTC
CASSLVSNYGYTF
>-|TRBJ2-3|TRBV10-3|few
TGTGCCATCAGTGAGGTCCGGAGTAGCGATAGAGGCACAGATACGCAGTATTTT
CAISEVRSSDRGTDTQYF
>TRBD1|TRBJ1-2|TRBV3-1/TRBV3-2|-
TGTGCCAGCAGCCCCGACAGGGAAGGCTACACCTTC
CASSPDREGYTF
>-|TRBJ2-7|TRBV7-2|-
TGTGCCAGCAGCTTAGGGGTGGCAGGGGATGAATACGAGCAGTACTTC
CASSLGVAGDEYEQYF
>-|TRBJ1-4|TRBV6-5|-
TGTGCCAGCAGTTACTCGAGGGCTGAGGGCCAGGAAAAACTGTTTTTT
CASSYSRAEGQEKLFF
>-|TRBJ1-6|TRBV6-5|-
TGTGCCAGCAGGGGGGGGAGGGCTTATAATTCACCCCTCCACTTT
CASRGGRAYNSPLHF
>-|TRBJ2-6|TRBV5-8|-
TGTGCCAGCAGCTTGGTGCGGCTTGCGGGATTCATCTCTGGGGCCAACGTCCTGACTTTC
CASSLVRLAGFISGANVLTF
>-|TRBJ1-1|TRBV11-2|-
TGTGCCAGCAGCCCAGGGATATCTGAAGCTTTCTTT
CASSPGISEAFF
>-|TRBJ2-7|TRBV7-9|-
TGTGCCAGCAGCTTAGGGGACTTTGCGTACGAGCAGTACTTC
CASSLGDFAYEQYF
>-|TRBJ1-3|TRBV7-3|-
TGTGCCAGCAGTTCGGGCTCTGGAAACACCATATATTTT
CASSSGSGNTIYF
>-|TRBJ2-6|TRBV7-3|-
TGTGCCAGCAGCTTAGGACAGAGCTTCGGTGGGGCCAACGTCCTGACTTTC
CASSLGQSFGGANVLTF
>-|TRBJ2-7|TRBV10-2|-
TGCGCCAGCAGTGTGGACGGGAACGAGCAGTACTTC
CASSVDGNEQYF
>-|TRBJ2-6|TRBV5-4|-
TGTGCCAGCAGCTCATCTATAACTGGGGCCAACGTCCTGACTTTC
CASSSSITGANVLTF
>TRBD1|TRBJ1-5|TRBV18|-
TGTGCCAGCTCACTACAGGGGGCCCGCAATCAGCCCCAGCATTTT
CASSLQGARNQPQHF
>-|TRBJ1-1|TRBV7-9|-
TGTGCCAGCACCCCTCCGGGAGAAACTGAAGCTTTCTTT
CASTPPGETEAFF
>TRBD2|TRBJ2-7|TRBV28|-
TGTGCCAGCAGTTTAATCGCTAGCGGATACGAGCAGTACTTC
CASSLIASGYEQYF
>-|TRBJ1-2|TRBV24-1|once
TGTGCCACCAGTGCGGGCGGGGAGGGAGATGGCTACACCTTC
CATSAGGEGDGYTF
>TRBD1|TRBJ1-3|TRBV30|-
TGTGCCTGGAGTGTCTTCCGAGGGGGCGGTGGAAACACCATATATTTT
CAWSVFRGGGGNTIYF
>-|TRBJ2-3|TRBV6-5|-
TGTGCCAGCAGTTACTCGAGAATTTCCACAGATACGCAGTATTTT
CASSYSRISTDTQYF
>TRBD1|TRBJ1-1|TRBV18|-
TGTGCCAGCTCACCCGGGACAGGAGTGAACACTGAAGCTTTCTTT
CASSPGTGVNTEAFF
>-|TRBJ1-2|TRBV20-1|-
TGCAGTGCCGGTGGCTACACCTTC
CSAGGYTF
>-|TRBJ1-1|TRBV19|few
TGTGCCAGTAGCCCGACAGGGAACACTGAAGCTTTCTTT
CASSPTGNTEAFF
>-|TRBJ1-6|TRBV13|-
TGTGCCAGCAGCCTACGATACAGGGAAGGCTATAATTCACCCCTCCACTTT
CASSLRYREGYNSPLHF
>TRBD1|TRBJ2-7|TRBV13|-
TGTGCCAGCAGCCCAACAGGGGAAGCCCCGACCTACGAGCAGTACTTC
CASSPTGEAPTYEQYF
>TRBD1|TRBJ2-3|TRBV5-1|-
TGCGCCAGCAGCTTGGACGGGACAGCCACAGATACGCAGTATTTT
CASSLDGTATDTQYF
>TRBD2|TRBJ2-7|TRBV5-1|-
TGCGCCAGCAGCTCTAGCGGGGGCCTCTACGAGCAGTACTTC
CASSSSGGLYEQYF
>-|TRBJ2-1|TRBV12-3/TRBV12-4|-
TGTGCCAGCAGGAGGGCATATGAGCAGTTCTTC
CASRRAYEQFF
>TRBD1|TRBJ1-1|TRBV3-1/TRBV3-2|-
TGTGCCAGCAGCCAAGATCATGAGGGGGCGGTCACTGAAGCTTTCTTT
CASSQDHEGAVTEAFF
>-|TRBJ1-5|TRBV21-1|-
TGTGCCAGCAGCAAACGAGGCGCCGGACAGCCCCAGCATTTT
CASSKRGAGQPQHF
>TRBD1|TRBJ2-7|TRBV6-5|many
TGTGCCAGCAGCCTCGCAGGGACAGGGAGCGAGCAGTACTTC
CASSLAGTGSEQYF
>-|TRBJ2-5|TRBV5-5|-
TGTGCCAGCAGCTTCCAGGGAACGCAAGAGACCCAGTACTTC
CASSFQGTQETQYF
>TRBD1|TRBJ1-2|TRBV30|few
TGTGCCTGGAGTCGACAGGGGGACGGGGGCTACACCTTC
CAWSRQGDGGYTF
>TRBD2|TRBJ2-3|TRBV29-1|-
TGCAGCGTTTTGGGCGGGAGAGGGGCAGATACGCAGTATTTT
CSVLGGRGADTQYF
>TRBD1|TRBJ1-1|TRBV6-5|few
TGTGCCAGCAGTTACGGGGACAGGTTGTACACTGAAGCTTTCTTT
CASSYGDRLYTEAFF
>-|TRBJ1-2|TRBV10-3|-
TGTGCCATCTCAGCCGGGACATCCAGTATCTATGGCTACACCTTC
CAISAGTSSIYGYTF
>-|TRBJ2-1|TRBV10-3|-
TGTGCCATCAGTGAGCGGTCAGCCGAGGGTGAGCAGTTCTTC
CAISERSAEGEQFF
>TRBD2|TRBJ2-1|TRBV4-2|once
TGTGCCAGCAGACTAACTAGCGGGGATGAGCAGTTCTTC
CASRLTSGDEQFF
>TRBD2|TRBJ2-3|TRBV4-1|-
TGCGCCAGCAGCTTATTGTGGGTAGCGGGAGACAGAGATACGCAGTATTTT
CASSLLWVAGDRDTQYF
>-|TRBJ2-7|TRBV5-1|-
TGCGCCAGCAGCACCGGGATTAGCCTATACGAGCAGTACTTC
CASSTGISLYEQYF
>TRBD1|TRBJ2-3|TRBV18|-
TGTGCCAGCTCACCACCTGTGGGACAGGGGGCGACAGATACGCAGTATTTT
CASSPPVGQGATDTQYF
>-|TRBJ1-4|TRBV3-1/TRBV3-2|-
TGTGCCAGCAGCCGATCGCGACTGGGGGGAGAAAAACTGTTTTTT
CASSRSRLGGEKLFF
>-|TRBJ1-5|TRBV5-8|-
TGTGCCAGCACCGAGCGTGGCAGGGGACATCAGCCCCAGCATTTT
CASTERGRGHQPQHF
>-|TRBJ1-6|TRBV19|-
TGTGCCAGTAGTATACGGGAATCGGGTTCACCCCTCCACTTT
CASSIRESGSPLHF
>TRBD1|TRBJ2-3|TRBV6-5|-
TGTGCCAGCACCCGAGGACAGGGGAGTGCAGATACGCAGTATTTT
CASTRGQGSADTQYF